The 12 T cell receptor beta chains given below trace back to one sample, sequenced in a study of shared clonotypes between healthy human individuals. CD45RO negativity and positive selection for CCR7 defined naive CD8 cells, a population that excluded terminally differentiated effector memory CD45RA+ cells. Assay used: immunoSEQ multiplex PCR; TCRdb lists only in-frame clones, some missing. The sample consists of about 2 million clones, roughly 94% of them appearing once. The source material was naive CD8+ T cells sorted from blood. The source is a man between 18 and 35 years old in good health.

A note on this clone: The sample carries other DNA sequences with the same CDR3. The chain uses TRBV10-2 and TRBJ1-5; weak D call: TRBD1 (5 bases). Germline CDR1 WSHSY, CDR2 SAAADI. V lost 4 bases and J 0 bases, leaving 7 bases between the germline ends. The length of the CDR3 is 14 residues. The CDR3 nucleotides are TGCGCCAGCAGTGGGGGGGATAGCAATCAGCCCCAGCATTTT. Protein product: CASSGGDSNQPQHF.

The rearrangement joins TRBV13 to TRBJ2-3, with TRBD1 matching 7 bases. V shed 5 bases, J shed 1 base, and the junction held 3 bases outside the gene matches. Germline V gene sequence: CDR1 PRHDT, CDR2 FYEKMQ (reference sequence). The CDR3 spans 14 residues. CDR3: CASSRDSRTDTQYF. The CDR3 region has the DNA TGTGCCAGCAGCAGGGACAGCCGCACAGATACGCAGTATTTT.

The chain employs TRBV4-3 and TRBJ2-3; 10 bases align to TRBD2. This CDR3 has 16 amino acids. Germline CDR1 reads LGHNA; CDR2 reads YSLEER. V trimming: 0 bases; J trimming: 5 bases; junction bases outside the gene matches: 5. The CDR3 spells CASSQDPAGGIDTQYF. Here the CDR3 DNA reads TGCGCCAGCAGCCAAGATCCAGCGGGAGGGATAGATACGCAGTATTTT.

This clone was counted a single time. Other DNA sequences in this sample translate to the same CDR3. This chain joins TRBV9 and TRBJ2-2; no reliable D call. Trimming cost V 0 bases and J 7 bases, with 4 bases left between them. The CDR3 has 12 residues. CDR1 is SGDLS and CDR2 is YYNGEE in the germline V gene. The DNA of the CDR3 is TGTGCCAGCAGCGTAGGAAGCGGGGAGCTGTTTTTT. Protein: CASSVGSGELFF.

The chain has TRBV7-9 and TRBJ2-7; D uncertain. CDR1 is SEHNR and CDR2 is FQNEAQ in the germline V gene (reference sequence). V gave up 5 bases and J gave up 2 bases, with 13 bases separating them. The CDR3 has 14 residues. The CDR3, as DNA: TGTGCCAGCAGCGACCGACGCGCCCCCTACGAGCAGTACTTC. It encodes CASSDRRAPYEQYF.

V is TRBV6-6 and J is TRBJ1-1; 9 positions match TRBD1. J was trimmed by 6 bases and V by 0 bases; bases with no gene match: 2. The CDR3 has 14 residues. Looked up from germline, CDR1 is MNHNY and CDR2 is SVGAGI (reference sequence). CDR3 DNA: TGTGCCAGCAGTTACTCCGGGACAGGGCCTGAAGCTTTCTTT. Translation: CASSYSGTGPEAFF.

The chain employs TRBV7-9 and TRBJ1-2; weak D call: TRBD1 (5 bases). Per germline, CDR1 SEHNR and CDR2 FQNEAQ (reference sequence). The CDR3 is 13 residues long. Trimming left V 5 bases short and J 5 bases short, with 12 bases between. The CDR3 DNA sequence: TGTGCCAGCAGCGGGGGGGTAGATTATGGCTACACCTTC. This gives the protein CASSGGVDYGYTF.

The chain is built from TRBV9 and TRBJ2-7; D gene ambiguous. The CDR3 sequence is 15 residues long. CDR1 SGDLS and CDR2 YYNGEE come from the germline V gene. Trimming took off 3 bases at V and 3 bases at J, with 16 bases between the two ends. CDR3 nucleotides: TGTGCCAGCAGCGATGATTTGACCGGAAGCTACGAGCAGTACTTC. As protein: CASSDDLTGSYEQYF.

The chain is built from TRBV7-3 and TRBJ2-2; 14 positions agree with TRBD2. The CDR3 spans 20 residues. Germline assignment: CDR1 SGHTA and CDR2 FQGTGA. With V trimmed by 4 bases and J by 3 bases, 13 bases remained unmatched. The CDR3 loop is CASSSPGLAGDMGDTGELFF. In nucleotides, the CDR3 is TGTGCCAGCAGCTCCCCGGGACTAGCGGGGGATATGGGGGACACCGGGGAGCTGTTTTTT.

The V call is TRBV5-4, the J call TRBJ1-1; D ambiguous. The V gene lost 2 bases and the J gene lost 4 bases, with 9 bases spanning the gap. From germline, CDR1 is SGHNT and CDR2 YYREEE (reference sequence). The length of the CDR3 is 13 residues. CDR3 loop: CASSLLLSTEAFF. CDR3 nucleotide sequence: TGTGCCAGCAGCTTACTATTGAGCACTGAAGCTTTCTTT. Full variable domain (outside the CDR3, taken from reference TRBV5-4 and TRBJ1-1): ETGVTQSPTHLIKTRGQQVTLRCSSQSGHNTVSWYQQALGQGPQFIFQYYREEENGRGNFPPRFSGLQFPNYSSELNVNALELDDSALYLCASSLLLSTEAFFGQGTRLTVV.

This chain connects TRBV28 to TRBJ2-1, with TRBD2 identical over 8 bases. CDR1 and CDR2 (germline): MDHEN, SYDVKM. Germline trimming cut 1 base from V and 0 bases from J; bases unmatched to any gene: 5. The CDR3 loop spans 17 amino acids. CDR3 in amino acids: CASSLYVGTSSYNEQFF. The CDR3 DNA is TGTGCCAGCAGTTTATACGTGGGGACTAGCTCCTACAATGAGCAGTTCTTC.

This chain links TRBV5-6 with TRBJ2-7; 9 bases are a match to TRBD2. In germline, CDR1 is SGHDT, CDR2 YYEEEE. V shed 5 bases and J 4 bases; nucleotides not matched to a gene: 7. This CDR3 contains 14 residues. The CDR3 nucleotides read TGTGCCAGCAGTTCTGGACTAGCGTGGTACGAGCAGTACTTC. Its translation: CASSSGLAWYEQYF.